Reported below is one T cell receptor (beta chain). The antigen remains unidentified. This entry belongs to a study of beta chain features in type 1 diabetes. Germline-derived CDR1 and CDR2 are SGHTA and FQGNSA. V was pared by 3 bases and J by 2 bases, with 7 bases between. The CDR3 contains 13 residues. Study results and limitations: Type 1 diabetes patients had TCRB CDR3s that were shorter (moderately but significantly so) in all four CD4+ subsets.

Expressed TCRB transcripts got sequenced, as all isolated RNA was reverse transcribed. Here immunoSEQ multiplex PCR was the method, and the copy in TCRdb shows in-frame clones only, minus some. The sample lists 310,000 or so clones, 14% to 15% seen once, with roughly 0.015% in the top ten. The receptor was isolated from a man aged 18 to 29 with type 1 diabetes. Specimen: naive CD4+ T cells from blood. V and J are TRBV7-2 and TRBJ1-1; the D is unclear. The CDR3 region has the DNA TGTGCCAGCAGCTTTTCGGTAAACACTGAAGCTTTCTTT. As protein: CASSFSVNTEAFF.